Presented here are 32 T cell receptor beta chains from one specimen sequenced in a study of cytomegalovirus exposure and HLA in healthy donors. The assay was immunoSEQ multiplex PCR, and TCRdb's table has in-frame clones only and misses some. The data hold about 120,000 clones, with 88% observed a single time. Input material: PBMCs. All receptors come from a woman between 18 and 29 years old in good health and CMV-seropositive.

The genes are TRBV5-6 and TRBJ2-1, with no clear D. V was clipped by 2 bases and J by 2 bases, with 17 bases between them. Looked up from germline, CDR1 is SGHDT and CDR2 is YYEEEE. The CDR3 runs to 17 residues. The CDR3 loop reads CASSFDWVGYAYNEQFF. The CDR3 nucleotides are TGTGCCAGCAGCTTCGATTGGGTCGGGTATGCCTACAATGAGCAGTTCTTC. Together with reference TRBV5-6 and TRBJ2-1, the CDR3 gives the full variable domain: DAGVTQSPTHLIKTRGQQVTLRCSPKSGHDTVSWYQQALGQGPQFIFQYYEEEERQRGNFPDRFSGHQFPNYSSELNVNALLLGDSALYLCASSFDWVGYAYNEQFFGPGTRLTVL.

This clone occurred once. The J gene is TRBJ2-5, the V gene TRBV2; 9 nucleotides agree with TRBD1. Trimming at V came to 6 bases and at J to 12 bases, leaving 5 bases not matched to a gene. Per germline, CDR1 SNHLY and CDR2 FYNNEI. The CDR3 is 11 residues long. The CDR3 sequence is CASSATGGEYF. The CDR3 DNA follows: TGTGCCAGCAGCGCTACAGGGGGCGAGTACTTC. Filled out from reference TRBV2 and TRBJ2-5, the complete variable domain reads EPEVTQTPSHQVTQMGQEVILRCVPISNHLYFYWYRQILGQKVEFLVSFYNNEISEKSEIFDDQFSVERPDGSNFTLKIRSTKLEDSAMYFCASSATGGEYFGPGTRLLVL.

The chain recombines TRBV6-5 with TRBJ2-7; TRBD2 is a possible D gene (6 bases). The CDR3 extends over 16 amino acids. The ends were cut back, 0 bases at V and 2 bases at J, with 14 bases in the middle. Germline lookup yields CDR1 MNHEY and CDR2 SVGAGI. CDR3 in amino acids: CASSYSIAGLAYEQYF. CDR3 in DNA: TGTGCCAGCAGTTACTCGATCGCGGGGCTTGCCTACGAGCAGTACTTC.

V gene TRBV2 combines with J gene TRBJ1-2; 10 bases match TRBD1. This CDR3 has 14 amino acids. CDR1 and CDR2 from the germline V gene are SNHLY and FYNNEI. V gave up 6 bases and J gave up 6 bases; unmatched junction bases: 7. CDR3 residues: CASRADRGIDGYTF. CDR3 bases: TGTGCCAGCAGAGCGGACAGGGGGATAGATGGCTACACCTTC.

The V gene is TRBV6-1, the J gene TRBJ1-1; TRBD1 agrees at 11 bases. From germline, CDR1 is MNHNS and CDR2 SASEGT. The V segment lost 6 bases and the J segment 4 bases; nucleotides outside the gene matches: 4. This CDR3 region has 14 residues. CDR3 sequence: CASRAGTGGTEAFF. CDR3 nucleotides: TGTGCCAGCAGAGCTGGGACAGGGGGCACTGAAGCTTTCTTT.

This rearrangement joins TRBV13 to TRBJ1-1, with TRBD1 matching 9 bases. CDR1 is PRHDT, CDR2 FYEKMQ, per germline (reference sequence). V was clipped by 5 bases and J by 0 bases; unmatched bases: 10. This CDR3 spans 17 amino acids. This chain's CDR3 is CASSPTGTGKVNTEAFF. For the CDR3, the DNA is TGTGCCAGCAGCCCGACCGGGACAGGGAAGGTGAACACTGAAGCTTTCTTT.

This rearrangement joins TRBV27 to TRBJ2-7, with 10 nucleotides matching TRBD2. V was pared by 2 bases and J by 5 bases, with 3 bases of the junction left unmatched. Germline V CDR1 and CDR2: MNHEY, SMNVEV (reference sequence). This CDR3 is 14 amino acids long. In DNA, the CDR3 is TGTGCCAGCAGTTTACTAGCGGGAGCCCACGAGCAGTACTTC. This encodes CASSLLAGAHEQYF.

The chain recombines TRBV21-1 with TRBJ1-2; TRBD1, as called in the table, went unchecked against the DNA. TRBV21-1 is classified as a pseudogene. The CDR3 runs 15 residues. The CDR3 sequence: CASSSRDSKKHGYTF. CDR3 DNA sequence: TGTGCCAGCAGCTCTCGGGACAGCAAAAAACATGGCTACACCTTC.

The CDR3 DNA reads TGTGCCAGCAGCCTGCGGGACTTCTCCTACGAGCAGTACTTC. It yields the protein CASSLRDFSYEQYF. The V gene is TRBV7-2, the J gene TRBJ2-7, with a weak D call TRBD2 (6 bases). The CDR3 spans 14 residues. Trimming took off 5 bases at V and 0 bases at J, with 11 bases between the two ends. Looked up from germline, CDR1 is SGHTA and CDR2 is FQGNSA.

The V and J genes are TRBV10-3 and TRBJ2-7, with TRBD2 as a possible D gene (6 bases). CDR3 size: 13 residues. Germline CDR1 is ENHRY and CDR2 is SYGVKD. V lost 10 bases to trimming and J lost 1 base, with 14 bases between them. In DNA, the CDR3 is TGTGCCACAGAATCAGGGACTTCCTACGAGCAGTACTTC. Translated: CATESGTSYEQYF.

The chain carries TRBV9 and TRBJ1-1, with TRBD1 matching over 7 bases. Trimming at V came to 6 bases and at J to 1 base, leaving 9 bases not matched to a gene. CDR1 and CDR2 (germline): SGDLS, YYNGEE. There are 15 residues in the CDR3. In nucleotides, the CDR3 is TGTGCCAGCACCGACTCGACAGGGCCGAACACTGAAGCTTTCTTT. It yields the protein CASTDSTGPNTEAFF.

The chain recombines TRBV25-1 with TRBJ1-1; the D gene is possibly TRBD1 (6 bases). Germline lookup yields CDR1 MGHDK and CDR2 SYGVNS. There are 14 residues in the CDR3. The ends were cut back, 5 bases at V and 0 bases at J, with 10 bases in the middle. As DNA, the CDR3 is TGTGCCAGCAGTCAGACAGGCCTGAACACTGAAGCTTTCTTT. Amino acids: CASSQTGLNTEAFF.

J is TRBJ2-3 and V is TRBV30; D perhaps matches TRBD2 (5 bases). CDR1 and CDR2 from the germline V gene are GTSNPN and SVGIG (reference sequence). CDR3 length: 13 residues. Trimming shortened V by 1 base and J by 1 base, and 6 bases separated the two germline ends. CDR3 region: CAWSDGGTDTQYF. The CDR3 DNA is TGTGCCTGGAGTGACGGGGGCACAGATACGCAGTATTTT.

V and J are TRBV19 and TRBJ1-5, with 7 positions matching TRBD1. V dropped 6 bases and J dropped 5; count of bases not matched to a gene: 4. Germline CDR1 is LNHDA and CDR2 is SQIVND (reference sequence). This CDR3 contains 13 residues. The CDR3 DNA sequence: TGTGCCAGTAGCGGGACAGAGTATCAGCCCCAGCATTTT. Translation: CASSGTEYQPQHF.

The chain is built from TRBV19 and TRBJ2-1, with TRBD2 identical over 7 bases. J lost 4 bases, V lost 6 bases, and 15 bases had no gene match. Per germline, CDR1 LNHDA and CDR2 SQIVND (reference sequence). The CDR3 runs 17 residues. CDR3 sequence: CASRFEGGTHFYNEQFF. The CDR3 nucleotides are TGTGCCAGTAGATTTGAGGGAGGGACCCATTTTTACAATGAGCAGTTCTTC.

This clone occurred once. This sequence joins TRBV19 and TRBJ1-5; D is perhaps TRBD1 (6 bases). The CDR3 is 13 amino acids. Germline V CDR1 and CDR2: LNHDA, SQIVND (reference sequence). V lost 9 bases and J 5 bases, leaving 14 bases between the germline ends. In nucleotides, the CDR3 is TGTGCCAGCACGACAGGAACTGATCAGCCCCAGCATTTT. It yields the protein CASTTGTDQPQHF.

In this sample, this clone turned up once. The gene calls are TRBV7-2 and TRBJ2-1; 8 bases agree with TRBD2. The CDR3 loop spans 15 amino acids. Trimming at V came to 1 base and at J to 8 bases, leaving 7 bases not matched to a gene. Germline CDR1 reads SGHTA; CDR2 reads FQGNSA. The CDR3 spells CASSLGLASRHEQFF. The CDR3 DNA reads TGTGCCAGCAGCTTAGGACTAGCGAGTAGGCATGAGCAGTTCTTC.

This chain links TRBV7-9 with TRBJ2-1; 13 nucleotides agree with TRBD2. Germline V gene data show CDR1 as SEHNR and CDR2 as FQNEAQ (reference sequence). With V trimmed by 5 bases and J by 2 bases, 9 bases remained unmatched. The CDR3 length is 18 residues. CDR3: CASSPARTSGGAYNEQFF. The CDR3 DNA is TGTGCCAGCAGCCCAGCCCGAACTAGCGGGGGGGCCTACAATGAGCAGTTCTTC.

V is TRBV7-2 and J is TRBJ1-1; D is unresolved. The germline V and J ends were trimmed by 0 bases and 0 bases, with 5 bases remaining between them. The CDR3 sequence is 14 residues long. The germline V gene has CDR1 SGHTA and CDR2 FQGNSA. The CDR3 here is CASSLAQMNTEAFF. The DNA of the CDR3 is TGTGCCAGCAGCTTAGCCCAAATGAACACTGAAGCTTTCTTT.

This sequence joins TRBV12-5 and TRBJ1-1; D might be TRBD1 (5 bases). Germline loops: CDR1 LGHNT, CDR2 FRNRAP. V lost 1 base, J lost 3 bases, and 9 bases lay in between. This CDR3 region has 14 residues. The CDR3 loop reads CASGLAGVDTEAFF. CDR3 DNA sequence: TGTGCTAGTGGTTTGGCGGGGGTGGACACTGAAGCTTTCTTT.

The sample holds one count of this clone. J is TRBJ1-1 and V is TRBV27; TRBD1 matches 7 bases. Germline V lookup: CDR1 MNHEY, CDR2 SMNVEV (reference sequence). This CDR3 region has 15 residues. J lost 2 bases, V lost 4 bases, and 7 bases had no gene match. CDR3 loop: CASSWTGTENTEAFF. The CDR3 DNA sequence: TGTGCCAGCAGTTGGACCGGGACAGAAAACACTGAAGCTTTCTTT.

This clone occurred once. This sequence joins TRBV6-1 and TRBJ2-3; 10 positions match TRBD2. The CDR3 contains 19 residues. V dropped 1 base and J dropped 5; count of bases not matched to a gene: 15. Germline V gene lookup returns CDR1 MNHNS and CDR2 SASEGT. CDR3 in amino acids: CASSEVGGERGGRVDTQYF. CDR3 nucleotides: TGTGCCAGCAGTGAAGTAGGAGGCGAGCGGGGGGGCCGGGTAGATACGCAGTATTTT.

The CDR3 region has the DNA TGTGCCTGGCAAAAGGGGGCTTCCTTTACAAATGAGCAGTTCTTC. Its protein product is CAWQKGASFTNEQFF. The rearrangement uses TRBV30 and TRBJ2-1; 7 nucleotides line up with TRBD1. In germline, CDR1 is GTSNPN, CDR2 SVGIG (reference sequence). This CDR3 spans 15 amino acids. V shed 5 bases, J shed 7 bases, and the junction held 14 bases outside the gene matches.

This CDR3 reads CASSVDSGQAFF. The CDR3 DNA reads as TGTGCCAGCAGCGTGGACAGTGGGCAAGCTTTCTTT. The J gene is TRBJ1-1, the V gene TRBV5-4; D is perhaps TRBD1 (6 bases). The V gene's germline CDR1 is SGHNT and CDR2 YYREEE (reference sequence). The CDR3 loop spans 12 amino acids. V lost 4 bases and J 9 bases, leaving 13 bases between the germline ends.

This sequence joins TRBV13 and TRBJ1-1; weak D call: TRBD1 (6 bases). The germline gives CDR1 PRHDT, CDR2 FYEKMQ (reference sequence). This CDR3 spans 13 amino acids. Trimming left V 2 bases short and J 3 bases short, with 7 bases between. The CDR3: CASSLNRDTEAFF. The CDR3 coding sequence is TGTGCCAGCAGCTTAAACAGGGACACTGAAGCTTTCTTT.

The chain has TRBV5-1 and TRBJ2-3; 7 bases are a match to TRBD1. V shed 4 bases, J shed 5 bases, and the junction held 7 bases outside the gene matches. There are 14 residues in the CDR3. Germline CDR1 is SGHRS and CDR2 is YFSETQ. CDR3: CASSQVRGRDTQYF. CDR3 DNA sequence: TGCGCCAGCAGCCAGGTTAGGGGGCGAGATACGCAGTATTTT.

The V and J genes are TRBV13 and TRBJ2-3; unclear D gene. This CDR3 region has 11 residues. V lost 3 bases to trimming and J lost 6 bases, with 4 bases between them. Germline lookup yields CDR1 PRHDT and CDR2 FYEKMQ (reference sequence). CDR3 nucleotides: TGTGCCAGCAGCTTTCTCGATACGCAGTATTTT. Protein product: CASSFLDTQYF.

V usage is TRBV5-1 and J usage is TRBJ2-2; tentative D call: TRBD1 (6 bases). Germline V gives CDR1 SGHRS, CDR2 YFSETQ. Trimming stripped 2 bases from V and 6 bases from J, with 14 bases between. The length of the CDR3 is 15 residues. The CDR3 sequence: CASSLGQFASGELFF. CDR3 DNA sequence: TGCGCCAGCAGCTTAGGACAGTTCGCATCCGGGGAGCTGTTTTTT.

The rearrangement joins TRBV5-8 to TRBJ1-4; D is perhaps TRBD1 (6 bases). V was cut by 0 bases and J by 3 bases, with 12 bases left in between. Germline V gives CDR1 SGHTS, CDR2 YDEGEE. This CDR3 is 16 amino acids long. In DNA, the CDR3 is TGTGCCAGCAGCTTGGGCAGGGGTACGCCTAATGAAAAACTGTTTTTT. As protein: CASSLGRGTPNEKLFF.

The gene calls are TRBV4-2 and TRBJ2-6; D may be TRBD1 (6 bases). The germline V gene has CDR1 LGHNA and CDR2 YNFKEQ. Trimming removed 5 bases from V and 0 bases from J, with 14 bases in between. The CDR3 is made up of 17 amino acids. The CDR3 coding sequence is TGTGCCAGCAGCTATCTGACAGGACCCTCTGGGGCCAACGTCCTGACTTTC. As protein: CASSYLTGPSGANVLTF.

This chain links TRBV7-9 with TRBJ1-5; D unclear. The V end lost 1 base, the J end lost 4 bases, and 5 bases lay between the germline ends. This CDR3 region has 13 residues. Per germline, CDR1 SEHNR and CDR2 FQNEAQ (reference sequence). CDR3 in DNA: TGTGCCAGCAGCTTAGGGGAGAATCAGCCCCAGCATTTT. It translates to CASSLGENQPQHF. The entire variable domain, with the rest obtained from reference TRBV7-9 and TRBJ1-5, is as follows: DTGVSQNPRHKITKRGQNVTFRCDPISEHNRLYWYRQTLGQGPEFLTYFQNEAQLEKSRLLSDRFSAERPKGSFSTLEIQRTEQGDSAMYLCASSLGENQPQHFGDGTRLSIL.

The V and J genes are TRBV30 and TRBJ1-5; 7 positions match TRBD1. V lost 4 bases to trimming and J lost 6 bases; unmatched junction nucleotides: 3. This CDR3 region has 12 residues. Germline CDR1 is GTSNPN and CDR2 is SVGIG (reference sequence). The CDR3 bases are TGTGCCTGGAAGACAGGGTCTCAGCCCCAGCATTTT. Translation gives CAWKTGSQPQHF.